These T cell receptor beta chains were read from a single sample in a study of OX40 agonist ivuxolimab in advanced cancers. Assay used: immunoSEQ multiplex PCR; TCRdb lists only in-frame clones, some missing. The profile covers over 55,000 clones, with around 94% appearing a single time and around a sixth taken by the ten largest. The sample in question was CD4+ or CD8+ T cells sorted from blood, obtained in a trial of the OX40 agonist ivuxolimab. These receptors all stem from an adult with an advanced solid tumor such as melanoma, head and neck, liver or kidney cancer. CDR3s include the opening cysteine and the closing phenylalanine or tryptophan. Fields, in order: CDR3 protein, CDR3 DNA, J gene, D gene, V gene. D genes are given only for firm matches.

CASSQDQSSGANVLTF | TGCGCCAGCAGCCAAGATCAGAGCTCTGGGGCCAACGTCCTGACTTTC | TRBJ2-6 | NA | TRBV4-3
CASSIEGRYYNEQFF | TGTGCCAGTAGTATAGAGGGTAGATATTACAATGAGCAGTTCTTC | TRBJ2-1 | NA | TRBV19
CASRYLSWAGNQPQHF | TGTGCCAGTAGATACCTCAGTTGGGCAGGCAATCAGCCCCAGCATTTT | TRBJ1-5 | NA | TRBV19
CASTSRDSGANVLTF | TGTGCCAGCACTTCCCGGGACTCTGGGGCCAACGTCCTGACTTTC | TRBJ2-6 | NA | TRBV28
CASSGLRALNQPQHF | TGTGCCAGCAGTGGCCTCCGGGCCTTAAATCAGCCCCAGCATTTT | TRBJ1-5 | NA | TRBV28
CASSLSGTQTYNEQFF | TGTGCCAGCTCACTTTCCGGGACGCAGACATACAATGAGCAGTTCTTC | TRBJ2-1 | NA | TRBV18
CASMRRWGIEAFF | TGTGCCAGCATGCGCCGGTGGGGGATTGAAGCTTTCTTT | TRBJ1-1 | NA | TRBV5-6
CASSVAGTGMVYGYTF | TGTGCCAGCAGCGTAGCGGGGACAGGGATGGTCTATGGCTACACCTTC | TRBJ1-2 | TRBD1 | TRBV9
CASSQGPAGTSSYNEQFF | TGCGCCAGCAGCCAAGGACCTGCCGGGACTAGTTCCTACAATGAGCAGTTCTTC | TRBJ2-1 | TRBD2 | TRBV4-1
CASSGPPGTSKDNEQFF | TGTGCCAGCAGTGGCCCGCCCGGGACTAGTAAGGACAATGAGCAGTTCTTC | TRBJ2-1 | TRBD2 | TRBV6-4
CASNPRHDASYEQYF | TGTGCCAGCAACCCCAGACACGACGCCTCCTACGAGCAGTACTTC | TRBJ2-7 | NA | TRBV11-2